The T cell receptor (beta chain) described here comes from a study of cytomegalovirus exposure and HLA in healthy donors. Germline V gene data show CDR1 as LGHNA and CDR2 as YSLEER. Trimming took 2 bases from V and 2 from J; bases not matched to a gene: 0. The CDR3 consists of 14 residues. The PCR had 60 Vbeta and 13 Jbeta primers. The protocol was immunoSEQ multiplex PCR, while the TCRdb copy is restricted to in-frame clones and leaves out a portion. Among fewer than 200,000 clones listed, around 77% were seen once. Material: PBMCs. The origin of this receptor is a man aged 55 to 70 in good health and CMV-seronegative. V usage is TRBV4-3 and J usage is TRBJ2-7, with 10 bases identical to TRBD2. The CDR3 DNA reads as TGCGCCAGCAGCCAACTAGCGGGGGCCTACGAGCAGTACTTC. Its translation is CASSQLAGAYEQYF.